What follows are 7 T cell receptor beta chains derived from one specimen sequenced in a study of cytomegalovirus exposure and HLA in healthy donors. The PCR ran on 60 Vbeta and 13 Jbeta primers. The repertoire was sequenced with immunoSEQ multiplex PCR; TCRdb's copy has only in-frame clones and lacks some. Its clone listing holds around 200,000 clones. The sample consisted of PBMCs. The receptors originated from a woman aged 18 to 35 in good health and CMV-seropositive.

The chain carries TRBV27 and TRBJ2-1; D unclear. V was shortened by 0 bases and J by 6 bases, with 6 bases between the two germline ends. Looked up from germline, CDR1 is MNHEY and CDR2 is SMNVEV (reference sequence). This CDR3 is 13 amino acids long. The CDR3 sequence is CASSLSASNEQFF. As DNA, the CDR3 is TGTGCCAGCAGTTTATCGGCTAGCAATGAGCAGTTCTTC.

In nucleotides, the CDR3 is TGTGCCAGCAGCCTCACTAGCGGGAGTAACCACGAGCAGTACTTC. Translation: CASSLTSGSNHEQYF. This chain connects TRBV7-6 to TRBJ2-7; 11 bases are shared with TRBD2. The J segment lost 5 bases and the V segment lost 5 bases, leaving 8 bases of the junction unmatched. The CDR3 is made up of 15 amino acids. Germline V gene sequence: CDR1 SGHVS, CDR2 FNYEAQ.

This chain uses TRBV5-1 with TRBJ2-7; TRBD2 might be the D (5 bases). This CDR3 contains 17 residues. Trimming took 3 bases from V and 7 from J, leaving 26 bases between them. Germline CDR1 SGHRS, CDR2 YFSETQ. This CDR3 is CASSSLYSLGMGREQYF. CDR3 in DNA: TGCGCCAGCAGCTCGCTATACTCACTAGGAATGGGAAGGGAGCAGTACTTC. Full variable domain (remainder filled in from reference TRBV5-1 and TRBJ2-7): KAGVTQTPRYLIKTRGQQVTLSCSPISGHRSVSWYQQTPGQGLQFLFEYFSETQRNKGNFPGRFSGRQFSNSRSEMNVSTLELGDSALYLCASSSLYSLGMGREQYFGPGTRLTVT.

The genes are TRBV9 and TRBJ1-3; 7 positions agree with TRBD1. This CDR3 is 16 amino acids long. The trim removed 0 bases at V and 0 bases at J, leaving 3 bases unmatched. Germline CDR1 and CDR2: SGDLS and YYNGEE. The CDR3 nucleotides read TGTGCCAGCAGCGTAGGGACAGGTCCCTCTGGAAACACCATATATTTT. Its translation: CASSVGTGPSGNTIYF. The complete variable domain, with remaining parts taken from reference TRBV9 and TRBJ1-3, reads DSGVTQTPKHLITATGQRVTLRCSPRSGDLSVYWYQQSLDQGLQFLIQYYNGEERAKGNILERFSAQQFPDLHSELNLSSLELGDSALYFCASSVGTGPSGNTIYFGEGSWLTVV.

The chain links TRBV5-8 to TRBJ1-4, with a possible D match to TRBD1 (5 bases). The ends were cut back, 1 base at V and 4 bases at J, with 8 bases in the middle. CDR1 SGHTS and CDR2 YDEGEE come from the germline V gene. This CDR3 has 14 amino acids. The DNA of the CDR3 is TGTGCCAGCAGCTTGCGGGGGGATAATGAAAAACTGTTTTTT. Translated: CASSLRGDNEKLFF.

Regarding this clone: Other DNA sequences in the sample encode the same CDR3. The chain joins TRBV6-1 to TRBJ1-5; TRBD1 agrees at 8 bases. Germline V CDR1 and CDR2: MNHNS, SASEGT. J lost 2 bases, V lost 3 bases, and 9 bases had no gene match. The CDR3 totals 17 residues. CDR3 amino acids: CASSEKYATGGNQPQHF. CDR3 nucleotide sequence: TGTGCCAGCAGTGAGAAGTACGCGACAGGGGGCAATCAGCCCCAGCATTTT.

The chain joins TRBV9 to TRBJ2-2; TRBD1 aligns across 8 bases. The J segment lost 0 bases and the V segment lost 3 bases, leaving 1 base of the junction unmatched. Per germline, CDR1 SGDLS and CDR2 YYNGEE. This CDR3 comprises 15 residues. This CDR3 is CASSETGANTGELFF. The CDR3 DNA is TGTGCCAGCAGCGAGACAGGGGCGAACACCGGGGAGCTGTTTTTT. Together with reference TRBV9 and TRBJ2-2, the CDR3 gives the full variable domain: DSGVTQTPKHLITATGQRVTLRCSPRSGDLSVYWYQQSLDQGLQFLIQYYNGEERAKGNILERFSAQQFPDLHSELNLSSLELGDSALYFCASSETGANTGELFFGEGSRLTVL.